The 13 T cell receptor beta chains listed next were all sequenced from one sample in a study of T cell changes during pregnancy in multiple sclerosis. This table comes from immunoSEQ multiplex PCR, and its TCRdb copy is limited to in-frame clones, with some not included. This table holds about 80,000 clones, approximately 90% found once. The material sequenced was peripheral blood, taken before pregnancy. The receptor set was obtained from a female donor with multiple sclerosis, enrolled in a pregnancy study.

The chain employs TRBV7-3 and TRBJ2-2, with TRBD1 matching over 7 bases. The CDR3 contains 12 residues. The J segment lost 10 bases and the V segment lost 5 bases, leaving 4 bases of the junction unmatched. In germline, CDR1 is SGHTA, CDR2 FQGTGA. CDR3 region: CASSPDREELFF. The CDR3 DNA is TGTGCCAGCAGCCCCGACAGGGAGGAGCTGTTTTTT.

The rearrangement links TRBV30 to TRBJ2-1; tentatively, D is TRBD2 (6 bases). CDR1 is GTSNPN and CDR2 is SVGIG in the germline V gene (reference sequence). The CDR3 totals 13 residues. Trimming removed 0 bases from V and 5 bases from J, with 8 bases in between. The CDR3 DNA reads TGTGCCTGGAGTGTCGGAGGGAACAATGAGCAGTTCTTC. This codes for CAWSVGGNNEQFF.

The chain uses TRBV5-4 and TRBJ1-5; 7 bases are a match to TRBD1. Germline V gives CDR1 SGHNT, CDR2 YYREEE (reference sequence). J lost 1 base, V lost 2 bases, and 3 bases had no gene match. The CDR3 contains 15 residues. As DNA, the CDR3 is TGTGCCAGCAGCTTCGGGACAGACAGCAATCAGCCCCAGCATTTT. The encoded protein is CASSFGTDSNQPQHF.

V is TRBV5-8 and J is TRBJ2-1, with 8 bases that match TRBD2. Per germline, CDR1 SGHTS and CDR2 YDEGEE. The CDR3 is 17 amino acids. V shed 4 bases and J 1 base; nucleotides not matched to a gene: 10. CDR3 coding DNA: TGTGCCAGCAGCACCGGACTAGCCGTCGGTTCCTACAATGAGCAGTTCTTC. Translating it yields CASSTGLAVGSYNEQFF.

The chain combines TRBV30 with TRBJ2-5; no definite D call. V gave up 5 bases and J gave up 1 base, with 8 bases separating them. This CDR3 has 12 residues. Germline CDR1 GTSNPN, CDR2 SVGIG (reference sequence). CDR3 in DNA: TGTGCCTGGGCTAACTTCCAAGAGACCCAGTACTTC. It encodes CAWANFQETQYF.

The DNA of the CDR3 is TGTGCCACCATAAGGACAGGGGAAGGCGAGCAGTACTTC. Amino acids: CATIRTGEGEQYF. This rearrangement joins TRBV28 to TRBJ2-7; 9 bases align to TRBD1. The germline V gene has CDR1 MDHEN and CDR2 SYDVKM. The CDR3 runs 13 residues. V lost 10 bases to trimming and J lost 6 bases; unmatched junction nucleotides: 10. The full variable domain, completed using reference TRBV28 and TRBJ2-7, is DVKVTQSSRYLVKRTGEKVFLECVQDMDHENMFWYRQDPGLGLRLIYFSYDVKMKEKGDIPEGYSVSREKKERFSLILESASTNQTSMYLCATIRTGEGEQYFGPGTRLTVT.

The rearrangement links TRBV5-1 to TRBJ2-3; D is unresolved. CDR3 size: 13 residues. V dropped 2 bases and J dropped 3 bases, with 7 bases sitting between them. Germline loops: CDR1 SGHRS, CDR2 YFSETQ. CDR3 DNA sequence: TGCGCCAGCAGCTTACAGAGTACAGATACGCAGTATTTT. The encoded protein is CASSLQSTDTQYF.

This rearrangement joins TRBV9 to TRBJ1-1, with D perhaps matching TRBD1 (5 bases). Germline lookup yields CDR1 SGDLS and CDR2 YYNGEE. CDR3 size: 15 residues. The V and J ends lost 0 bases and 3 bases respectively, with 12 bases between them. The CDR3 sequence is CASSVVGGGDTEAFF. The CDR3 DNA is TGTGCCAGCAGCGTAGTTGGGGGAGGGGACACTGAAGCTTTCTTT.

The V gene is TRBV28, the J gene TRBJ1-6, with D possibly TRBD1 on 5 matching bases. There are 15 residues in the CDR3. V lost 5 bases and J 13 bases, leaving 21 bases between the germline ends. The germline CDR1 and CDR2 sequences are MDHEN and SYDVKM. CDR3 residues: CASSLAGLGLFPLHF. CDR3 coding DNA: TGTGCCAGCAGTCTTGCGGGGCTCGGTCTTTTTCCCCTCCACTTT.

The V and J genes are TRBV5-1 and TRBJ2-1; D unclear. Germline lookup yields CDR1 SGHRS and CDR2 YFSETQ. The V and J ends lost 0 bases and 4 bases respectively, with 8 bases between them. The CDR3 length is 14 residues. CDR3 amino acids: CASSLGDLYNEQFF. CDR3 nucleotides: TGCGCCAGCAGCTTGGGAGACTTATACAATGAGCAGTTCTTC.

This clone was detected only once. The rearrangement links TRBV2 to TRBJ1-1; no clear D. Germline loops: CDR1 SNHLY, CDR2 FYNNEI. The CDR3 totals 15 residues. Trimming took 6 bases from V and 4 from J, leaving 18 bases between them. This CDR3 reads CASRSRTRRITEAFF. The CDR3 DNA reads TGTGCCAGCAGATCTCGGACTCGGAGGATCACTGAAGCTTTCTTT.

This chain joins TRBV2 and TRBJ2-1, with D perhaps TRBD1 (5 bases). The V end was cut by 9 bases, the J end by 7 bases, with 13 bases between. The CDR3 consists of 12 residues. Germline CDR1 reads SNHLY; CDR2 reads FYNNEI. The CDR3 spells CASKVGVNEQFF. As DNA, the CDR3 is TGTGCCAGTAAAGTAGGGGTAAATGAGCAGTTCTTC.

V and J are TRBV9 and TRBJ2-3; 9 bases agree with TRBD2. V was clipped by 3 bases and J by 0 bases; unmatched bases: 5. CDR1 and CDR2 (germline): SGDLS, YYNGEE. The CDR3 is made up of 16 amino acids. The DNA for the CDR3 is TGTGCCAGCAGCGCAACCGGACTAGCGAGCACAGATACGCAGTATTTT. Translation: CASSATGLASTDTQYF.